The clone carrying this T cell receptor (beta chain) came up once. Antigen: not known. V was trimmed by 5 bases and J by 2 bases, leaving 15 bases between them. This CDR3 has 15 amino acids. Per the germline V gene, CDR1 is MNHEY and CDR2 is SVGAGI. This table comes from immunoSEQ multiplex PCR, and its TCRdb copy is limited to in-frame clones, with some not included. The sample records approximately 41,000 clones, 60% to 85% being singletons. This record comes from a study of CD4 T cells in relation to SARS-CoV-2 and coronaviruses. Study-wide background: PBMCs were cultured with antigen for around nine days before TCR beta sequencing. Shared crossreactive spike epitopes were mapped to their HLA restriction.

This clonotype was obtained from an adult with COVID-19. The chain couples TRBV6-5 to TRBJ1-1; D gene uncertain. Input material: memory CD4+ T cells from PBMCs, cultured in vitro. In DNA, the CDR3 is TGTGCCAGCAGTCAACTCTCGAGCCGCAACACTGAAGCTTTCTTT. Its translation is CASSQLSSRNTEAFF.